These 21 T cell receptor beta chains originate from one sample sequenced in a study of identical twins (dated by TCRdb to the mid-2010s). The library was prepared using 5' RACE. These reads were obtained on an Illumina HiSeq 2000. Using fastp trimming at Q25 and MiXCR clonotype assembly, TCRdb reanalyzed the public sequencing data and kept in-frame beta chains. Records with the same CDR3 protein are collapsed into one entry carrying the most frequent genes and DNA. In this sample the table shows hundreds of thousands of distinct CDR3 sequences, less than 10% of which occur a single time. The ten top clones hold approximately 0.96% of the sample. In addition, the sample was reused for a study of yellow fever vaccine responses in identical twins.

Material: PBMCs. Receptor source: a woman aged 18 to 35 in good health.

This chain links TRBV6-4 with TRBJ2-1; perhaps TRBD1 as D (6 bases). Trimming took 1 base from V and 5 from J, leaving 21 bases between them. Germline CDR1 reads MRHNA; CDR2 reads SNTAGT. CDR3 length: 18 amino acids. The CDR3 DNA reads as TGTGCCAGCAGTGACTTCCCAGGGGAGTACTCAAGAAACAATGAGCAGTTCTTC. Translation: CASSDFPGEYSRNNEQFF.

At least ten counts were recorded for this clonotype. This chain connects TRBV5-1 to TRBJ1-5; a possible D gene is TRBD1 (5 bases). Looked up from germline, CDR1 is SGHRS and CDR2 is YFSETQ. CDR3 length: 15 residues. Deletions cut 0 bases from V and 3 bases from J, with 10 bases between. The CDR3 nucleotides are TGCGCCAGCAGCTTGGGAGGGACCAACAATCAGCCCCAGCATTTT. Protein sequence: CASSLGGTNNQPQHF.

V gene TRBV9 combines with J gene TRBJ2-3; tentatively, D is TRBD2 (6 bases). Germline V gene data show CDR1 as SGDLS and CDR2 as YYNGEE. The V end lost 3 bases, the J end lost 4 bases, and 18 bases lay between the germline ends. The CDR3 consists of 16 residues. In nucleotides, the CDR3 is TGTGCCAGCAGCGCAGACATCATCGGGGAGGCAGATACGCAGTATTTT. Amino acids: CASSADIIGEADTQYF. The complete variable domain, with remaining parts taken from reference TRBV9 and TRBJ2-3, reads DSGVTQTPKHLITATGQRVTLRCSPRSGDLSVYWYQQSLDQGLQFLIQYYNGEERAKGNILERFSAQQFPDLHSELNLSSLELGDSALYFCASSADIIGEADTQYFGPGTRLTVL.

This clonotype was recorded at least ten times. The chain couples TRBV12-3 or TRBV12-4 to TRBJ2-1; TRBD2 aligns across 7 bases. V was pared by 2 bases and J by 5 bases, with 3 bases of the junction left unmatched. The CDR3 has 14 amino acids. CDR3 sequence reads: CASSLSGKNNEQFF. CDR3 DNA: TGTGCCAGCAGTTTAAGCGGGAAAAACAATGAGCAGTTCTTC.

The table lists this clonotype with many counts. The rearrangement links TRBV28 to TRBJ2-3; 9 bases are a match to TRBD1. The CDR3 length is 17 residues. With 5 bases clipped from V and 0 bases from J, the junction kept 9 bases outside the gene matches. In germline, CDR1 is MDHEN, CDR2 SYDVKM. The CDR3 DNA reads as TGTGCCAGCAGTACCCCCGGGACAGGGTCTAGCACAGATACGCAGTATTTT. Its translation: CASSTPGTGSSTDTQYF.

This clonotype was observed a handful of times. The chain has TRBV7-3 and TRBJ2-2, with TRBD2 identical over 8 bases. The V gene's germline CDR1 is SGHTA and CDR2 FQGTGA. With 5 bases clipped from V and 4 bases from J, the junction kept 9 bases outside the gene matches. The CDR3 runs 16 residues. The CDR3 DNA sequence: TGTGCCAGCAGCCCCTGGACTAGCATGGGCACCGGGGAGCTGTTTTTT. It codes for CASSPWTSMGTGELFF. Together with reference TRBV7-3 and TRBJ2-2, the CDR3 gives the full variable domain: GAGVSQTPSNKVTEKGKYVELRCDPISGHTALYWYRQSLGQGPEFLIYFQGTGAADDSGLPNDRFFAVRPEGSVSTLKIQRTERGDSAVYLCASSPWTSMGTGELFFGEGSRLTVL.

This sequence joins TRBV27 and TRBJ2-4, with 9 bases matching TRBD2. Unmatched junction bases numbered 16, after V lost 2 bases and J lost 11 bases. The CDR3 extends over 17 amino acids. The germline V gene encodes CDR1 MNHEY and CDR2 SMNVEV (reference sequence). The CDR3 DNA is TGTGCCAGCAGTTTAACAGGGCTAGCGGGACTCCGAGGGGTTCAGTACTTC. Translating it yields CASSLTGLAGLRGVQYF.

This clonotype was found many times. The chain employs TRBV12-3 or TRBV12-4 and TRBJ2-7; TRBD2 is a possible D gene (6 bases). The CDR3 contains 14 residues. V dropped 3 bases and J dropped 5 bases, with 14 bases sitting between them. DNA of the CDR3: TGTGCCAGCAGTTTGACGCCTACTAGCAACGAGCAGTACTTC. Translation gives CASSLTPTSNEQYF.

There are a few counts of this clonotype. The rearrangement joins TRBV27 to TRBJ1-2; D uncertain. The germline V gene has CDR1 MNHEY and CDR2 SMNVEV (reference sequence). The CDR3 sequence is 16 residues long. V shed 7 bases and J shed 2 bases, with 20 bases lying between them. CDR3 nucleotide sequence: TGTGCCAGCAATCCCCGTGGGGTTGGCTTGAACTATGGCTACACCTTC. Its protein is CASNPRGVGLNYGYTF.

The table lists this clonotype with a few counts. The CDR3 region has the DNA TGCAGTGCTAGCGGGAGGGCCCATGAGCAGTTCTTC. Its protein product is CSASGRAHEQFF. V and J are TRBV20-1 and TRBJ2-1; 8 bases are shared with TRBD2. Losses at the gene ends were 3 bases for V and 8 bases for J; bases not matched to a gene: 3. The CDR3 spans 12 residues. CDR1 is DFQATT, CDR2 SNEGSKA, per germline (reference sequence).

The chain recombines TRBV5-1 with TRBJ2-3, with 11 bases matching TRBD2. Germline V gene lookup returns CDR1 SGHRS and CDR2 YFSETQ. The CDR3 is made up of 19 amino acids. Losses at the gene ends were 6 bases for V and 0 bases for J; bases not matched to a gene: 15. In DNA form, the CDR3 reads TGCGCCAGCACCACAACGGCTAGCGGGAGGTCCTATAGCACAGATACGCAGTATTTT. It yields the protein CASTTTASGRSYSTDTQYF.

This clonotype has at least ten counts. This chain connects TRBV20-1 to TRBJ2-3; weak D call: TRBD2 (6 bases). V lost 3 bases, J lost 1 base, and 14 bases lay in between. CDR3 length: 15 residues. Germline CDR1 is DFQATT and CDR2 is SNEGSKA (reference sequence). The CDR3 spells CSASERGMGTDTQYF. The CDR3 DNA is TGCAGTGCTAGTGAACGGGGGATGGGCACAGATACGCAGTATTTT.

This clonotype was picked up a small number of times. The chain employs TRBV28 and TRBJ2-7, with D hard to call. The germline V gene has CDR1 MDHEN and CDR2 SYDVKM. V lost 0 bases and J 0 bases, leaving 15 bases between the germline ends. CDR3 size: 17 residues. As DNA, the CDR3 is TGTGCCAGCAGTTTATGGAGTCCAGGTTTGAGCTCCTACGAGCAGTACTTC. Amino acid sequence: CASSLWSPGLSSYEQYF.

This clonotype was recorded a few times. This chain links TRBV15 with TRBJ2-7; D is uncertain. Deletions cut 5 bases from V and 1 base from J, with 9 bases between. Germline values: CDR1 LNHNV, CDR2 YYDKDF (reference sequence). The CDR3 runs to 13 residues. This chain's CDR3 is CATSFPRSYEQYF. CDR3 sequence (DNA): TGTGCCACCAGCTTCCCCCGGTCCTACGAGCAGTACTTC.

In its sample, this clonotype was seen a few times. The chain uses TRBV20-1 and TRBJ1-2, with 7 bases fitting TRBD1. CDR3 length: 15 residues. Unmatched junction bases numbered 8, after V lost 0 bases and J lost 4 bases. Germline CDR1 is DFQATT and CDR2 is SNEGSKA (reference sequence). Written as DNA, the CDR3 is TGCAGTGCTAGAGATCCGGCAGGGGGACTCTATGGCTACACCTTC. Translating gives CSARDPAGGLYGYTF.

The chain links TRBV12-3 or TRBV12-4 to TRBJ1-2, with D hard to call. V dropped 8 bases and J dropped 6 bases, with 16 bases sitting between them. The CDR3 covers 13 residues. Here the CDR3 DNA reads TGTGCCAGCGGATTCCCGCGCGGCGATGGCTACACCTTC. It codes for CASGFPRGDGYTF.

This clonotype was recorded many times. J is TRBJ2-7 and V is TRBV5-6; TRBD2 aligns across 8 bases. Germline lookup yields CDR1 SGHDT and CDR2 YYEEEE. The CDR3 extends over 15 amino acids. The V gene end was trimmed by 4 bases and the J gene end by 2 bases; junction bases not matched to a gene: 8. The CDR3 DNA reads as TGTGCCAGCAGCCCGGGACTAGGGATGACCTACGAGCAGTACTTC. Its protein product is CASSPGLGMTYEQYF.

The V gene is TRBV27, the J gene TRBJ2-7; TRBD1 is a possible D gene (5 bases). Per germline, CDR1 MNHEY and CDR2 SMNVEV (reference sequence). The CDR3 length is 13 residues. Deletions cut 1 base from V and 6 bases from J, with 10 bases between. The CDR3 here is CASSLWKGVEQYF. CDR3 nucleotide sequence: TGTGCCAGCAGTTTATGGAAAGGGGTCGAGCAGTACTTC.

Only one count was recorded for this clonotype. The chain recombines TRBV18 with TRBJ2-5; the match to TRBD1 covers 7 bases. Germline V gene data show CDR1 as KGHSH and CDR2 as LQKENI. V trimming: 3 bases; J trimming: 3 bases; junction bases outside the gene matches: 4. The CDR3 loop spans 14 amino acids. The CDR3 region is CASSPPGTEETQYF. DNA of the CDR3: TGTGCCAGCTCACCTCCCGGGACAGAAGAGACCCAGTACTTC. Drawing the rest from reference TRBV18 and TRBJ2-5, the complete variable domain is NAGVMQNPRHLVRRRGQEARLRCSPMKGHSHVYWYRQLPEEGLKFMVYLQKENIIDESGMPKERFSAEFPKEGPSILRIQQVVRGDSAAYFCASSPPGTEETQYFGPGTRLLVL.

Ten or more counts support this clonotype. V usage is TRBV7-9 and J usage is TRBJ2-1, with TRBD1 identical over 9 bases. This CDR3 is built from 16 residues. Germline CDR1 reads SEHNR; CDR2 reads FQNEAQ (reference sequence). V shed 5 bases, J shed 7 bases, and the junction held 12 bases outside the gene matches. The CDR3 spells CASSTKPGQGQNEQFF. In DNA form, the CDR3 reads TGTGCCAGCAGCACAAAACCGGGACAGGGTCAAAATGAGCAGTTCTTC.

This clonotype was observed a handful of times. This rearrangement joins TRBV12-3 or TRBV12-4 to TRBJ1-6, with TRBD1 identical over 8 bases. V shed 5 bases, J shed 7 bases, and the junction held 10 bases outside the gene matches. There are 16 residues in the CDR3. CDR3 DNA sequence: TGTGCCAGCAGTCCACGGACAGGGCTTCAAAATTCACCCCTCCACTTT. Protein product: CASSPRTGLQNSPLHF.